One sample yielded the 24 T cell receptor beta chains listed below, sequenced in a study of cytomegalovirus exposure and HLA in healthy donors. PCR employed 60 Vbeta and 13 Jbeta primers. Method: immunoSEQ multiplex PCR; TCRdb's copy keeps in-frame clones and lacks some. Its table lists approximately 120,000 clones. The sequencing sample was made of PBMCs. All receptors come from a woman in her sixties in good health and CMV-seronegative.

The chain employs TRBV5-1 and TRBJ2-7, with D possibly TRBD1 on 5 matching bases. The CDR3 is 12 residues long. V lost 5 bases, J lost 5 bases, and 11 bases lay in between. Per the germline V gene, CDR1 is SGHRS and CDR2 is YFSETQ. CDR3 loop: CASRAGFDEQYF. CDR3 DNA: TGCGCCAGCAGAGCAGGGTTCGACGAGCAGTACTTC.

The chain joins TRBV9 to TRBJ2-3; TRBD2 aligns across 14 bases. Germline V gene sequence: CDR1 SGDLS, CDR2 YYNGEE. This CDR3 contains 17 residues. V gave up 3 bases and J gave up 5 bases; unmatched junction bases: 8. CDR3 nucleotides: TGTGCCAGCAGCGCGAGACTAGCGGGGGGGCGTCTAGATACGCAGTATTTT. Its protein product is CASSARLAGGRLDTQYF.

The chain recombines TRBV5-1 with TRBJ2-5; 11 positions agree with TRBD2. Germline trimming cut 0 bases from V and 4 bases from J; bases unmatched to any gene: 5. CDR1 is SGHRS, CDR2 YFSETQ, per germline. The CDR3 is 16 amino acids. This CDR3 reads CASSLVELAGVETQYF. The CDR3 DNA reads as TGCGCCAGCAGCTTGGTGGAACTAGCGGGAGTAGAGACCCAGTACTTC.

The genes are TRBV10-2 and TRBJ2-1; 9 positions match TRBD2. The CDR3 is 14 residues long. Germline trimming cut 6 bases from V and 8 bases from J; bases unmatched to any gene: 8. Germline V gives CDR1 WSHSY, CDR2 SAAADI. This chain's CDR3 is CASRGLATRDEQFF. The CDR3 region has the DNA TGCGCCAGCAGAGGACTAGCGACTCGGGATGAGCAGTTCTTC.

V and J are TRBV5-1 and TRBJ2-2; TRBD1 might be the D (6 bases). V was cut by 4 bases and J by 6 bases, with 13 bases left in between. Per germline, CDR1 SGHRS and CDR2 YFSETQ. The CDR3 spans 14 residues. The CDR3 is CASSVQQGAGELFF. DNA of the CDR3: TGCGCCAGCAGCGTCCAACAGGGTGCCGGGGAGCTGTTTTTT.

The chain employs TRBV2 and TRBJ2-1; 8 bases agree with TRBD2. Germline-derived CDR1 and CDR2 are SNHLY and FYNNEI. After removal of 10 bases from V and 1 base from J, the junction contained 12 bases not matched to a gene. The CDR3 runs 16 residues. Here the CDR3 DNA reads TGTGCCATCGGGTTACGGGGGGGTTCATCCTACAATGAGCAGTTCTTC. Its protein is CAIGLRGGSSYNEQFF.

The CDR3 sequence is CATGQGSLYGYTF. CDR3 nucleotide sequence: TGTGCCACCGGACAGGGGAGTCTATATGGCTACACCTTC. This chain joins TRBV19 and TRBJ1-2; 9 bases map to TRBD1. Trimming at V came to 10 bases and at J to 5 bases, leaving 8 bases not matched to a gene. This CDR3 comprises 13 residues. Germline V CDR1 and CDR2: LNHDA, SQIVND (reference sequence).

The chain has TRBV9 and TRBJ2-3; 8 positions agree with TRBD2. Germline V gives CDR1 SGDLS, CDR2 YYNGEE. The CDR3 extends over 18 amino acids. Trimming cost V 0 bases and J 6 bases; bases outside gene matches: 15. Here the CDR3 reads CASSVEDGGGGLVDTQYF. The CDR3 DNA follows: TGTGCCAGCAGCGTAGAGGATGGAGGGGGGGGACTAGTGGATACGCAGTATTTT.

The genes are TRBV4-1 and TRBJ1-1; D remains unclear. The CDR3 contains 14 residues. Germline values: CDR1 MGHRA, CDR2 YSYEKL. The V gene lost 4 bases and the J gene lost 1 base, with 10 bases spanning the gap. The CDR3 nucleotides are TGCGCCAGCAGCCCTGCACTCCCGAACACTGAAGCTTTCTTT. Translation gives CASSPALPNTEAFF.

V and J are TRBV5-1 and TRBJ1-2; TRBD1 matches at 9 bases. The V and J ends lost 5 bases and 7 bases, in that order; junction bases with no gene match: 15. This CDR3 contains 16 residues. Germline V gives CDR1 SGHRS, CDR2 YFSETQ. Here the CDR3 reads CASSQDPGQGIPGYTF. The CDR3 DNA sequence: TGCGCCAGCAGTCAGGATCCCGGACAGGGGATACCTGGCTACACCTTC.

CDR3 DNA sequence: TGTGCCAGCAGTCAGACTCCCCCGGCTTCACCCCTCCACTTT. This sequence encodes CASSQTPPASPLHF. The V and J genes are TRBV2 and TRBJ1-6; D gene unclear. Trimming took 5 bases from V and 9 from J, leaving 14 bases between them. Germline V gene sequence: CDR1 SNHLY, CDR2 FYNNEI. This CDR3 comprises 14 residues.

The chain carries TRBV18 and TRBJ1-5; 8 bases map to TRBD1. Trimming took 2 bases from V and 7 from J; bases not matched to a gene: 4. CDR3 length: 14 amino acids. Germline assignment: CDR1 KGHSH and CDR2 LQKENI. Written as DNA, the CDR3 is TGTGCCAGCTCACCAGACAGGGGCGGGCAGCCCCAGCATTTT. It specifies CASSPDRGGQPQHF.

V usage is TRBV28 and J usage is TRBJ1-2; the D is unclear. The CDR3 runs to 14 residues. Per germline, CDR1 MDHEN and CDR2 SYDVKM. Trimming stripped 6 bases from V and 1 base from J, with 12 bases between. The CDR3 bases are TGTGCCAGCAGCCGGGTGCCGATTAACTATGGCTACACCTTC. It is translated as CASSRVPINYGYTF.

This rearrangement joins TRBV5-1 to TRBJ1-5; possible D gene TRBD1, 6 bases. The V and J ends lost 5 bases and 0 bases respectively, with 15 bases between them. Germline V gene lookup returns CDR1 SGHRS and CDR2 YFSETQ. The CDR3 covers 16 residues. Here the CDR3 reads CASRVRGRSSNQPQHF. CDR3 nucleotides: TGCGCCAGCAGGGTCAGGGGCCGAAGTAGCAATCAGCCCCAGCATTTT.

The chain carries TRBV7-9 and TRBJ2-7, with 8 bases that match TRBD2. In germline, CDR1 is SEHNR, CDR2 FQNEAQ (reference sequence). V dropped 5 bases and J dropped 2; count of bases not matched to a gene: 8. The CDR3 is made up of 15 amino acids. The CDR3 reads CASSPPSGRTYEQYF. DNA for the CDR3: TGTGCCAGCAGCCCTCCTAGCGGGCGCACCTACGAGCAGTACTTC.

The chain employs TRBV5-1 and TRBJ2-3; 14 bases map to TRBD2. This CDR3 has 19 amino acids. Germline CDR1 reads SGHRS; CDR2 reads YFSETQ. V lost 2 bases and J lost 0; bases outside the gene matches: 8. The DNA of the CDR3 is TGCGCCAGCAGCTTACCGGGACTAGCGGGGGCCCTTAGCACAGATACGCAGTATTTT. Encoded protein: CASSLPGLAGALSTDTQYF.

The chain employs TRBV28 and TRBJ1-5; 7 bases map to TRBD1. CDR1 is MDHEN and CDR2 is SYDVKM in the germline V gene. V lost 6 bases to trimming and J lost 1 base; unmatched junction nucleotides: 9. CDR3 size: 16 residues. CDR3 protein: CASRPQGGGSNQPQHF. The CDR3 coding sequence is TGTGCCAGCAGACCCCAGGGGGGTGGGAGCAATCAGCCCCAGCATTTT.

The chain is built from TRBV5-4 and TRBJ2-3; possibly TRBD2 for D (5 bases). The CDR3 totals 13 residues. Trimming cost V 9 bases and J 2 bases, with 13 bases left between them. Germline V gene lookup returns CDR1 SGHNT and CDR2 YYREEE (reference sequence). CDR3 DNA sequence: TGTGCCATACAAGTAGCGAACACAGATACGCAGTATTTT. It codes for CAIQVANTDTQYF.

This chain joins TRBV6-6 and TRBJ2-2; 11 bases are shared with TRBD2. Unmatched junction bases numbered 11, after V lost 8 bases and J lost 6 bases. Germline V CDR1 and CDR2: MNHNY, SVGAGI (reference sequence). The CDR3 has 16 residues. The CDR3 spells CASGGGLAGGPGELFF. The CDR3 DNA reads TGTGCCAGCGGAGGGGGGCTAGCGGGGGGCCCCGGGGAGCTGTTTTTT.

The rearrangement links TRBV11-2 to TRBJ2-7, with TRBD1 identical over 7 bases. Germline trimming cut 5 bases from V and 2 bases from J; bases unmatched to any gene: 3. This CDR3 is built from 13 residues. CDR1 and CDR2 (germline): SGHAT, FQNNGV. CDR3 sequence (DNA): TGTGCCAGCAGCCTAGGGACAGCCTACGAGCAGTACTTC. Its translation is CASSLGTAYEQYF.

This chain uses TRBV19 with TRBJ2-7, with D possibly TRBD1 on 5 matching bases. Germline lookup yields CDR1 LNHDA and CDR2 SQIVND (reference sequence). The CDR3 length is 13 residues. V gave up 7 bases and J gave up 5 bases, with 15 bases separating them. This chain's CDR3 is CASNQGYADEQYF. In DNA form, the CDR3 reads TGTGCCAGTAATCAGGGATACGCGGACGAGCAGTACTTC.

The chain uses TRBV6-5 and TRBJ2-5, with 8 bases aligning to TRBD1. Germline CDR1 reads MNHEY; CDR2 reads SVGAGI. The CDR3 is made up of 16 amino acids. With V trimmed by 0 bases and J by 0 bases, 3 bases remained unmatched. The CDR3 protein is CASSYSWTGNQETQYF. The CDR3, as DNA: TGTGCCAGCAGTTACTCGTGGACAGGGAACCAAGAGACCCAGTACTTC.

The chain has TRBV2 and TRBJ2-7, with 7 nucleotides matching TRBD1. From germline, CDR1 is SNHLY and CDR2 FYNNEI. The CDR3 consists of 15 residues. V was pared by 4 bases and J by 1 base, with 7 bases of the junction left unmatched. The CDR3 here is CASSGAGTVSYEQYF. CDR3 DNA sequence: TGTGCCAGCAGTGGGGCCGGGACAGTGTCCTACGAGCAGTACTTC.

This chain links TRBV29-1 with TRBJ2-5; the match to TRBD1 covers 9 bases. CDR3 length: 14 amino acids. Trimming at V came to 3 bases and at J to 4 bases, leaving 6 bases not matched to a gene. Germline-derived CDR1 and CDR2 are SQVTM and ANQGSEA. The DNA of the CDR3 is TGCAGCGTTGATCCCCAGGGACAGGGAGAGACCCAGTACTTC. Encoded protein: CSVDPQGQGETQYF.